This entry is about one T cell receptor beta chain. This clonotype was detected a few times. Its cognate antigen has yet to be identified. No base qualities exist here, and no much larger clone lies one base off it. These data originate in a study of T cell repertoires in cytomegalovirus infection (dated by TCRdb to the late 2010s). About the investigation overall: The peptide stimulations were aimed at well-studied HLA-B-restricted epitopes as well as recently identified HLA-C-restricted CMV epitopes, whose presentation resists viral immunomodulation. Because public TCR beta signatures pointed to carriage of CMV infection together with the matching HLA type, the HLA type of each donor mattered for the analysis.

The CDR3 spans 13 residues, from the cysteine through the phenylalanine. The DNA shown is the 39-base CDR3, in frame from base 1. CDR1 and CDR2, looked up from the germline V gene, are SGHTA and FQGTGA. A distance of 11 bases separates the germline ends of V and J, which lose 5 bases and 3 bases respectively. Results and caveats for the whole study, not just this receptor: Carriers of CMV infection plus the relevant HLA type were discriminated by the cumulative frequency of public TCR beta family members in the study cohort and in an independent approximately 350-donor cohort. In the ex vivo response, HLA-C-restricted CMV-specific TCR beta clonotypes were dominant, and in two of eight donors the single most frequent clonotype came from this HLA-C-restricted group.

TCRdb lists the instrument as Illumina HiSeq 1500. In TCRdb, the public reads were trimmed at Q25 with fastp and aligned with MiXCR, with productive beta chains retained. Rows are unified per CDR3 protein, each entry keeping the most common DNA and genes. This sample has about 50,000 distinct CDR3 sequences in its table, and about 20% of those were observed once. The ten largest clones take up about 80% of the sample. In the paper's terms, the treatment or condition label means: in vitro stimulation with specific CMV peptide epitopes to enrich CMV-specific T cells. The source of this sequence is a human donor in good health (CMV status not recorded). Some clones in this sample may be carry-over from other donors' samples. Sequences were derived from CD8+ T cells from cultured PBMCs, sampled from culture after CMV antigen stimulation. The chain employs TRBV7-3 and TRBJ2-7; TRBD2 is perhaps the D gene, given 6 matching bases. At the DNA level, the sequence is TGTGCCAGCAGCCGCGGTAGCGGCTACGAGCAGTACTTC. It specifies CASSRGSGYEQYF.